The 7 T cell receptor beta chains given below trace back to one sample, sequenced in a study of blood T cell repertoires in COVID-19. This table comes from immunoSEQ multiplex PCR, and its TCRdb copy is limited to in-frame clones, with some not included. The sample includes approximately 170,000 clones, roughly nine tenths of them seen just once. The specimen was peripheral blood. These receptors originate from a man between 18 and 35 years old who had recovered from COVID-19.

The chain has TRBV5-5 and TRBJ2-7; 11 bases agree with TRBD2. There are 15 residues in the CDR3. The trim removed 4 bases at V and 4 bases at J, leaving 7 bases unmatched. CDR1 SGHKS and CDR2 YYEKEE come from the germline V gene (reference sequence). Here the CDR3 reads CASSPSGTSGYEQYF. In DNA, the CDR3 is TGTGCCAGCAGCCCCTCCGGGACTAGCGGTTACGAGCAGTACTTC.

This chain uses TRBV7-2 with TRBJ1-4; 7 nucleotides agree with TRBD1. This CDR3 has 15 residues. Germline-derived CDR1 and CDR2 are SGHTA and FQGNSA. With 5 bases clipped from V and 8 bases from J, the junction kept 11 bases outside the gene matches. The CDR3 region has the DNA TGTGCCAGCAGCAGCGAGGGGGCAAAGGACGAAAAACTGTTTTTT. Amino acid sequence: CASSSEGAKDEKLFF.

Sample share makes this clone medium-sized. The CDR3 DNA reads TGCAGCGTTAGAAGCCAGGCGAACACTGAAGCTTTCTTT. This sequence encodes CSVRSQANTEAFF. This rearrangement joins TRBV29-1 to TRBJ1-1; no definite D call. There are 13 residues in the CDR3. Germline V gives CDR1 SQVTM, CDR2 ANQGSEA. Trimming pared 5 bases from V and 1 base from J, leaving 11 bases between.

V gene TRBV14 combines with J gene TRBJ1-6; no clear D. With 0 bases removed from V and 5 bases from J, the gap between germline ends came to 14 bases. The CDR3 spans 17 residues. Germline-derived CDR1 and CDR2 are SGHDN and FVKESK. This CDR3 is CASSQDWPAGDNSPLHF. The CDR3 DNA follows: TGTGCCAGCAGCCAAGATTGGCCAGCCGGGGATAATTCACCCCTCCACTTT.

This rearrangement joins TRBV12-3 or TRBV12-4 to TRBJ2-2, with TRBD1 as a possible D gene (6 bases). V lost 4 bases, J lost 6 bases, and 9 bases lay in between. CDR3 length: 13 amino acids. The CDR3 nucleotides are TGTGCCAGCAGTTCAGGGGTTCCCGGGGAGCTGTTTTTT. Translating gives CASSSGVPGELFF.

Written as DNA, the CDR3 is TGTGCCAGCCCCCTCCCCTATGAGCAGTTCTTC. Encoded protein: CASPLPYEQFF. The chain recombines TRBV7-9 with TRBJ2-1; D remains ambiguous. CDR3 length: 11 residues. V lost 8 bases and J 8 bases, leaving 10 bases between the germline ends. CDR1 and CDR2 from the germline V gene are SEHNR and FQNEAQ (reference sequence).

The chain uses TRBV5-1 and TRBJ2-7; 7 nucleotides line up with TRBD2. Unmatched junction bases numbered 3, after V lost 3 bases and J lost 3 bases. The CDR3 covers 13 residues. CDR1 is SGHRS, CDR2 YFSETQ, per germline. CDR3 loop: CASSWSSGYEQYF. The CDR3 DNA sequence: TGCGCCAGCAGCTGGTCTAGCGGCTACGAGCAGTACTTC.